This T cell receptor beta chain was sequenced in a study of cytomegalovirus exposure and HLA in healthy donors (TCRdb year 2017). Notes on the research overall: An earlier analysis of approximately 550 of the donors reported roughly 270 Gb of sequence data and 100 million to 140 million unique TCR beta sequences from some 180 million T cells. Across roughly 420 genotyped donors of the cohort, an average of approximately 240,000 unique TCR beta nucleotide sequences per donor were sequenced, and approximately 17% of those sequences were non-productive. Donor age, sex, ethnicity and CMV serostatus were compiled together with the repertoire data. Typing coverage differed by locus: A, B, C, DRB1 and DQB1 were typed in roughly 629-630 donors, DQA1 in approximately 520, DPA1 in around 610, and DPB1 in 400 to 480. The aim of the study was to test whether cataloging public T cell receptors could identify signatures of past pathogen exposure. About 280 gigabases of sequencing data and around 87 million unique TCR sequences were included in an early release covering over 600 HLA-typed donors. Both class I and class II loci were covered by HLA typing, at four-digit resolution. All discovery cohort repertoires had been generated on a single sequencing platform. Roughly five DR-DQ haplotypes were treated as single units for association and clustering because of strong linkage in the cohort. Genome-wide SNP genotypes for about 65% of the roughly 700 donors were used in a later genetic analysis, which treated that subset as a discovery cohort. The study used immunosequencing to profile the T cell repertoires of some 600 subjects and linked those repertoires to cytomegalovirus serostatus. A separate validation cohort of approximately 130 different subjects was used in addition to the 666-subject first cohort. To study patterns of TCR occurrence, a later analysis re-analyzed previously published TCR beta repertoires from around 700 donors and added high-resolution HLA genotyping. The genetic ancestry cluster associated with self-reported Caucasian donors included 81% of the 398 genotyped donors. Rather than using new phenotypic data, the later analysis identified candidate immune exposures from TCR beta sequences and from how often those sequences occurred across donors. To predict cytomegalovirus infection status, the study brought together high-throughput TCR immunosequencing, statistical association of individual TCRs with disease status, and machine learning. An earlier analysis of several hundred of the donors applied high-throughput TCR beta sequencing to assess whether each TCR beta V gene segment acted as functional or pseudogenic.

Library preparation was by the immunoSEQ multiplex PCR assay. The multiplex PCR relied on a mix of 60 forward primers for TCR Vbeta segments and 13 reverse primers for TCR Jbeta segments. Amplification of the CDR3 region of rearranged TCR beta genes was performed with a multiplex PCR assay on genomic DNA. The Illumina HiSeq System was used to sequence the amplified TCR beta libraries as 87-base-pair reads. Per the source publication's procedure: In a later analysis, tens of millions of unique TCR beta chains were counted across the 650 to 750 repertoires, and roughly 10 million of these chains were shared by at least two donors. Raw reads were error-corrected and collapsed into unique sequences with a nearest-neighbor algorithm that merged closely related sequences to remove PCR and sequencing errors. CDR3 sequences were aligned to IMGT reference sequences to assign V, D and J gene segments. For a sequence to be retained, a match of at least six nucleotides to both a V gene segment and a J gene segment was required. Rearrangements were classified as productive when the CDR3 lacked stop codons and remained in frame with V and J, and all other rearrangements were classified as non-productive. CDR3 was defined by IMGT convention, running from the second conserved V-encoded cysteine to the conserved J-encoded phenylalanine. Sequences without an unambiguous match to a single V gene segment were excluded from the earlier analysis of several hundred of the donors. In an earlier analysis of roughly 500 of the donors, V segments were called functional above 56.7% productive rearrangements and were called segregating when the between-donor standard deviation exceeded 5%. To diagnose cytomegalovirus status from the catalog of TCR beta chain sequences, a statistical classification framework was built. In a later analysis, TCR nucleotide sequences were compared against IMGT/GENE-DB human TR gene sequences so that V and J genes could be assigned. In a later analysis, CDR3 sequences and most-parsimonious VDJ recombination scenarios were assigned using the TCRdist pipeline. A later analysis defined each TCR beta chain by its CDR3 amino acid sequence plus V-gene family, and excluded reads lacking a unique V-gene family. A later analysis removed 550 to 650 highly shared, low-generation-probability nucleotide sequences to deal with suspected cross-contamination and a sequencing artifact. In a later analysis, a clonal expansion index for each public chain was calculated from normalized within-repertoire ranks of inferred template counts. In a later analysis, generation probabilities were computed using a VDJ recombination model fitted to out-of-frame rearrangements, and the results were checked against IGoR. In a later analysis, hypergeometric tests were used to score TCR-TCR, TCR-HLA and TCR-CMV co-occurrence, with a repertoire-size bias correction applied to TCR pairs. In a later analysis, false discovery rates were estimated by permuting HLA or CMV assignments 20 times. In a later analysis, co-occurring TCRs were grouped with DBSCAN, and TCRdist sequence similarity was added when clustering was performed within HLA-allele-positive subsets. Co-occurrence clustering excluded repertoires with fewer than 30,000 or more than 120,000 public chains, plus five with anomalous nucleotide sharing. The clones in this table, taken by TCRdb from immuneACCESS, are in-frame only. Not every clone is retained; where verified, under half of the shortfall comes from an unresolved V gene, and the cause of the rest is unknown. That table furnishes V, J and clone size, whereas the DNA furnished D and trimming. In all, the sample holds approximately 290,000 clones, and 75% to 90% of those were seen once. Jointly, the top ten make up about 0.3% of the sample.

Cut back by 2 bases and 0 bases, the V and J ends lie 7 bases apart. CDR1 MGHRA and CDR2 YSYEKL are derived from the germline V gene. The CDR3, from cysteine to phenylalanine, totals 15 residues. The CDR3 DNA has 45 bases and is translated from base 1. Study-wide findings and limitations: A further reported finding was that TCR beta sequences accurately predicted the HLA-A and HLA-B alleles for most subjects in the first cohort. Specific HLA alleles were associated with roughly 17,000 TCR beta sequences at a false discovery rate of 0.05 in a later analysis. The authors suggested that the approach could potentially be extended to other disease states and immunological phenotypes. Three of the identified cytomegalovirus-associated TCR beta chains were confirmed in vitro to be specific for cytomegalovirus antigens. The cohort was sequenced for TCR beta chains only, and without alpha or paired-chain data the features that could be detected were limited. In a later analysis, most CMV-associated TCR beta chains were found to appear HLA-restricted, with HLA associations seemingly driven largely by CMV exposure. Presence/absence analyses assumed roughly uniform sequencing depth across donors, an assumption that may not hold. Linkage disequilibrium might explain the correlated functional status among segregating V segments, but an unknown experimental factor could not be ruled out. Most TCR sequences were seen in very few donors, while some public TCRs were found in many individuals. A later genetic analysis reported fewer N-insertions in productive TCRs among donors in an Asian-associated ancestry cluster than the roughly 620-donor mean. Seventeen rarely observed V segments, including chromosome 9 orphons, were excluded from the earlier analysis of several hundred of the donors because counts were too low. A total of fewer than 200 TCR beta chains were listed by the study as associated with cytomegalovirus. In a later analysis, the rate of TCR association differed among HLA loci, with DRB1 alleles having the most associated TCRs and HLA-C alleles having the fewest. An earlier analysis of approximately 570 of the donors showed that most TCR beta V segments appeared in productive rearrangements either about 87% or about 30% of the time, which broadly matched IMGT annotations. The classifier was reported to diagnose cytomegalovirus status with high specificity and sensitivity in both the original and validation cohorts. A group of highly shared sequence variants was considered likely to be a technical artifact of the sequencing pipeline. In a later analysis, HLA-associated TCR beta chains showed more clonal expansion and lower generation probabilities than non-associated chains that were equally common. Immune exposure information for the cohort was limited to CMV serostatus. A later analysis reported that several top co-occurrence clusters appeared linked to parvovirus B19, influenza, CMV and Epstein-Barr virus. In a later genetic analysis, a missense DCLRE1C variant was associated with V-gene and J-gene trimming of TCR beta chains, and the association was replicated in an independent cohort. Some IMGT-functional V segments, including TRBV6-2 and TRBV6-3, could not be distinguished by the 87-base-pair reads and were therefore excluded. Because HLA typing was unavailable for some donors at each locus, only the typed subset was used in association tests. Assigning TCR associations to individual alleles was difficult when HLA alleles, especially DR and DQ, strongly co-occurred.

About this clone: Its antigen is currently not known. No qualities accompany the bases; no much larger clone lies one base away.

The cohort was made up of under 800 healthy bone marrow donors. At the time of sampling, all cohort members were nominally healthy, though unrecorded immune exposures were likely present. The donor tested CMV seronegative, placing the donor among the 352 seronegative members of the cohort. A peripheral blood sample was collected from each donor, and TCR beta sequencing was performed on peripheral blood mononuclear cells. Genomic DNA extraction from the blood cell samples was performed with the Qiagen DNeasy Blood Extraction Kit. Sequencing used PBMCs. The origin of this receptor is a girl aged 2-15 years in good health and CMV-seronegative. The chain employs TRBV4-1 and TRBJ1-4, with the D gene too uncertain to name. The CDR3 region has the sequence CASSQREATNEKLFF. The nucleotides read TGCGCCAGCAGCCAACGGGAAGCAACTAATGAAAAACTGTTTTTT.